The 7 T cell receptor beta chains below come from one sample, sequenced in a study of blood T cell repertoires in COVID-19. Generated by immunoSEQ multiplex PCR, the TCRdb table keeps only in-frame clones and is missing some. The sample comprises around 150,000 clones, 80% to 85% of which are singletons, and 4% rests with the top ten. Sequenced input: peripheral blood. These receptors all stem from a woman aged 60-75 years with acute or convalescent COVID-19.

CDR3 DNA: TGTGCCAGCATCGGCCGGGTTTCCTACGAGCAGTACTTC. Its protein is CASIGRVSYEQYF. The rearrangement uses TRBV2 and TRBJ2-7; D not certain. The CDR3 is 13 amino acids. Germline CDR1 is SNHLY and CDR2 is FYNNEI. The ends were cut back, 7 bases at V and 1 base at J, with 11 bases in the middle. Variable domain in full (rest from reference TRBV2 and TRBJ2-7): EPEVTQTPSHQVTQMGQEVILRCVPISNHLYFYWYRQILGQKVEFLVSFYNNEISEKSEIFDDQFSVERPDGSNFTLKIRSTKLEDSAMYFCASIGRVSYEQYFGPGTRLTVT.

The chain employs TRBV10-3 and TRBJ2-3, with 9 bases lining up with TRBD2. CDR1 ENHRY and CDR2 SYGVKD come from the germline V gene. The J segment lost 4 bases and the V segment lost 2 bases, leaving 4 bases of the junction unmatched. CDR3 length: 15 residues. This chain's CDR3 is CAISEQLAGSDTQYF. The CDR3 DNA sequence: TGTGCCATCAGTGAGCAGCTAGCGGGGTCAGATACGCAGTATTTT.

V and J are TRBV3-1 (or the pseudogene TRBV3-2) and TRBJ1-4; D might be TRBD1 (5 bases). The CDR3 is 16 residues long. The V end lost 4 bases, the J end lost 3 bases, and 15 bases lay between the germline ends. In germline, CDR1 is LGHDT, CDR2 YNNKEL (reference sequence). Here the CDR3 DNA reads TGTGCCAGCAGCCGGGCGGGGGGGATCGCTAATGAAAAACTGTTTTTT. Amino acids: CASSRAGGIANEKLFF.

This chain links TRBV28 with TRBJ1-2; 8 bases match TRBD1. V lost 4 bases and J lost 4; bases outside the gene matches: 11. Germline lookup yields CDR1 MDHEN and CDR2 SYDVKM. CDR3 size: 16 residues. The CDR3 reads CASSSPPGQVGYGYTF. The CDR3 DNA is TGTGCCAGCAGTTCTCCTCCGGGACAGGTGGGCTATGGCTACACCTTC.

This clone was observed a few times. The chain is built from TRBV14 and TRBJ2-7; D not resolved. Between the trimmed V and J ends, which lost 1 base and 2 bases, there was a span of 12 bases. The CDR3 has 15 residues. Germline loops: CDR1 SGHDN, CDR2 FVKESK. DNA of the CDR3: TGTGCCAGCAGCCAAGTTGGTAGCCGGACCTACGAGCAGTACTTC. Its protein product is CASSQVGSRTYEQYF.

V gene TRBV27 combines with J gene TRBJ1-1; a possible D gene is TRBD1 (6 bases). V was pared by 0 bases and J by 3 bases, with 11 bases between. The V gene's germline CDR1 is MNHEY and CDR2 SMNVEV (reference sequence). The CDR3 length is 15 residues. The CDR3 coding sequence is TGTGCCAGCAGTTTATCCAGACAGGCATACACTGAAGCTTTCTTT. Translation: CASSLSRQAYTEAFF.

V is TRBV2 and J is TRBJ1-1; no clear D. CDR3 length equals 13 residues. V lost 4 bases, J lost 4 bases, and 10 bases lay in between. Germline lookup yields CDR1 SNHLY and CDR2 FYNNEI. The CDR3 reads CASSVEGSTEAFF. The CDR3 coding sequence is TGTGCCAGCAGTGTAGAGGGAAGCACTGAAGCTTTCTTT. The complete variable domain, with remaining parts taken from reference TRBV2 and TRBJ1-1, reads EPEVTQTPSHQVTQMGQEVILRCVPISNHLYFYWYRQILGQKVEFLVSFYNNEISEKSEIFDDQFSVERPDGSNFTLKIRSTKLEDSAMYFCASSVEGSTEAFFGQGTRLTVV.